The text below deals with one T cell receptor (beta chain). The antigen is not known. The data belong to a study of blood T cells in healthy people across ages. Study-level background: About one barcoded beta molecule per two T cells came from capture by template switching.

The CDR3 totals 13 residues. CDR1 is SQVTM and CDR2 is ANQGSEA in the germline V gene. V lost 4 bases and J lost 4; bases outside the gene matches: 3. Healthy Caucasian individuals from Russia aged roughly 6 to 90 served as donors. Findings and caveats of the study: In older individuals, TCR beta diversity per million T cells was lower, falling roughly linearly with age.

Then a second PCR, running roughly 7 to 11 cycles, was carried out with a sample-barcoded 5' primer and a J-beta primer mix. Each cDNA was tagged by a template-switch adaptor containing 12 random nucleotides. Each CDR3 protein gets one entry after TCRdb re-called the 5' RACE reads with MiXCR. The sample shows roughly 700,000 distinct CDR3 sequences, roughly 49% of them seen only once. The specimen sequenced was blood. The rearrangement joins TRBV29-1 to TRBJ1-1, with 10 bases matching TRBD1. The receptor comes from a woman aged 60 to 75 in good health. The CDR3 reads CSVGQGASTEAFF. In DNA form, the CDR3 reads TGCAGCGTTGGACAGGGGGCTAGCACTGAAGCTTTCTTT.